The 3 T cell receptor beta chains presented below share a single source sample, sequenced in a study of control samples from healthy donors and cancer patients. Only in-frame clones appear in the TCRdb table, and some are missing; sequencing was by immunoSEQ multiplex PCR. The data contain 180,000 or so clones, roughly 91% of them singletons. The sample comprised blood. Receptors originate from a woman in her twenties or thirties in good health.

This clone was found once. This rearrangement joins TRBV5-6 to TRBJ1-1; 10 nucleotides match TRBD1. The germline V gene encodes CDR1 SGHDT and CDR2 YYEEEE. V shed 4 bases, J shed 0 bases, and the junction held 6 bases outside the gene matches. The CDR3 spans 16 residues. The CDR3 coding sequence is TGTGCCAGCAGCCCTGACAGGGGGCGGGTGAACACTGAAGCTTTCTTT. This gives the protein CASSPDRGRVNTEAFF.

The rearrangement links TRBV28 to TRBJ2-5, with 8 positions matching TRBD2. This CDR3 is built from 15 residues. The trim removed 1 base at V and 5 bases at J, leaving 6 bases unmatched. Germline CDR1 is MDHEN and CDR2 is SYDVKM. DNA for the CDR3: TGTGCCAGCAGTTTATCGGGAGGGCCGGTGGAGACCCAGTACTTC. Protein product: CASSLSGGPVETQYF.

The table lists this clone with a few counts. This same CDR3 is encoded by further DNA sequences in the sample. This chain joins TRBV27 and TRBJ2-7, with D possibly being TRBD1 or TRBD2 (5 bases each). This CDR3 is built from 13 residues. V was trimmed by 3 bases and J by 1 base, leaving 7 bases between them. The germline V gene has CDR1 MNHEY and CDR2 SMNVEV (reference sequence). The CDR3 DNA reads TGTGCCAGCAGTTTGGGGGATTCCTACGAGCAGTACTTC. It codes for CASSLGDSYEQYF.